This entry is about one T cell receptor beta chain. What it binds is unknown. The sample belongs to a study of T cell responses to AZD1222 COVID-19 vaccine. Study context: Second-dose intervals of approximately 4 or approximately 12 weeks were pooled. General study findings and limits: A rise in Spike-specific TCR breadth and depth followed two AZD1222 doses.

The protocol was immunoSEQ multiplex PCR, while the TCRdb copy is restricted to in-frame clones and leaves out a portion. This table holds roughly 66,000 clones, roughly 82% found once. Sequencing was performed on peripheral blood, taken on day 0 of AZD1222 vaccination. The clonotype was recovered from an adult in good health.

In nucleotides, the CDR3 is TGTGCCAGCAGCCTAACGACGGGACCTAACTATGGCTACACCTTC. The encoded protein is CASSLTTGPNYGYTF. The genes are TRBV7-8 and TRBJ1-2, with D tentatively TRBD1 (5 bases). Germline V lookup: CDR1 SGHVS, CDR2 FQNEAQ. The CDR3 totals 15 residues. Trimming took off 5 bases at V and 0 bases at J, with 13 bases between the two ends. The variable domain in full, completed from reference TRBV7-8 and TRBJ1-2, reads GAGVSQSPRYKVAKRGQDVALRCDPISGHVSLFWYQQALGQGPEFLTYFQNEAQLDKSGLPSDRFFAERPEGSVSTLKIQRTQQEDSAVYLCASSLTTGPNYGYTFGSGTRLTVV.